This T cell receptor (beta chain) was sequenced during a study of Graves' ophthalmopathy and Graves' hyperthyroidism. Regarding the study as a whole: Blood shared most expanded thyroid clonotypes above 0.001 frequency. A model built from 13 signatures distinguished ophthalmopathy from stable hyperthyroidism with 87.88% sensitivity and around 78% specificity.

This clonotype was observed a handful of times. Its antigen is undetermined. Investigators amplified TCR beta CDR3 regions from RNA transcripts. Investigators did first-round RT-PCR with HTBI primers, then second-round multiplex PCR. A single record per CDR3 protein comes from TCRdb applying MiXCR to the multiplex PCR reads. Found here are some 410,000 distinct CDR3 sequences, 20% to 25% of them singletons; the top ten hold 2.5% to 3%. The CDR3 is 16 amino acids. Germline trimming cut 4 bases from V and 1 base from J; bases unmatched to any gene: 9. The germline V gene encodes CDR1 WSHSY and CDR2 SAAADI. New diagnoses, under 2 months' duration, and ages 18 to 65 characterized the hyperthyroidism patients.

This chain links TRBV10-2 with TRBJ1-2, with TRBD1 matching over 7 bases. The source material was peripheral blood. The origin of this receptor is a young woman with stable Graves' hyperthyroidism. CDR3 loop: CASSGGTEEINYGYTF. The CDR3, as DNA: TGCGCCAGCAGTGGTGGGACAGAGGAGATTAACTATGGCTACACCTTC.